The next 10 T cell receptor beta chains were all read from a single sample in a study of shared clonotypes between healthy human individuals. Using immunoSEQ multiplex PCR, the repertoire was profiled, and TCRdb retains in-frame clones only, with some absent. This sample yields about 460,000 clones, of which 60% to 80% are seen a single time; approximately 12% belongs to the top ten. Specimen: PBMCs. All receptors derive from a woman between 40 and 55 years old in good health. Some clones in this sample may be carry-over from other donors' samples.

The rearrangement uses TRBV28 and TRBJ1-5, with TRBD1 as a possible D gene (5 bases). Germline CDR1 reads MDHEN; CDR2 reads SYDVKM. V was clipped by 6 bases and J by 4 bases, with 16 bases between them. This CDR3 region has 15 residues. Here the CDR3 reads CASSTRGGYNQPQHF. The CDR3 coding sequence is TGTGCCAGCAGCACCCGCGGGGGGTATAATCAGCCCCAGCATTTT.

The V and J genes are TRBV5-1 and TRBJ2-5; the match to TRBD2 covers 13 bases. V lost 1 base and J lost 2; bases outside the gene matches: 5. The CDR3 is 17 residues long. CDR1 and CDR2 (germline): SGHRS, YFSETQ. The CDR3 DNA sequence: TGCGCCAGCAGCTTGTGGACTAGCGGGAGTGTTCAAGAGACCCAGTACTTC. Translating gives CASSLWTSGSVQETQYF.

The chain links TRBV6-4 to TRBJ2-2; 7 positions agree with TRBD1. The CDR3 totals 15 residues. J gave up 4 bases and V 5 bases, and 7 bases lay outside the gene matches. The germline V gene has CDR1 MRHNA and CDR2 SNTAGT. CDR3 bases: TGTGCCAGCAGTAAGGACAGGCTAGGCACCGGGGAGCTGTTTTTT. This encodes CASSKDRLGTGELFF.

The chain couples TRBV30 to TRBJ2-1, with 8 bases aligning to TRBD2. Germline lookup yields CDR1 GTSNPN and CDR2 SVGIG (reference sequence). The CDR3 totals 14 residues. V shed 0 bases, J shed 10 bases, and the junction held 8 bases outside the gene matches. Written as DNA, the CDR3 is TGTGCCTGGAGTGTAGTACTAGCGGAGGGGGAGCAGTTCTTC. This translates into CAWSVVLAEGEQFF.

This chain links TRBV6-1 with TRBJ1-5; D might be TRBD1 (5 bases). V dropped 6 bases and J dropped 4 bases, with 10 bases sitting between them. CDR1 is MNHNS, CDR2 SASEGT, per germline. This CDR3 has 13 amino acids. The CDR3 DNA sequence: TGTGCCAGCAGCCCCAGGGAAAATCAGCCCCAGCATTTT. Amino acids: CASSPRENQPQHF.

This clone was seen more than once but under ten times. The chain has TRBV5-1 and TRBJ1-4; D unclear. Between the trimmed V and J ends, which lost 4 bases and 6 bases, there was a span of 16 bases. The CDR3 is 15 residues long. Per germline, CDR1 SGHRS and CDR2 YFSETQ. CDR3 in amino acids: CASSQDLGGYEKLFF. The CDR3 region has the DNA TGCGCCAGCAGCCAGGACCTCGGAGGGTATGAAAAACTGTTTTTT.

On this clone: One junction end does not reproduce the germline sequence, and a read error may be involved. CDR3 sequence (DNA): TGCGCCACCAAGGTTGGGGGGCTTGGAAGCACCATATATTTT. Translating it yields CATKVGGLGSTIYF. The rearrangement links TRBV10-2 to TRBJ1-3; tentative D call: TRBD1 (6 bases). The germline CDR1 and CDR2 sequences are WSHSY and SAAADI. The CDR3 runs 14 residues.

V is TRBV15 and J is TRBJ2-2, with D possibly TRBD1 on 6 matching bases. This CDR3 spans 14 amino acids. V was trimmed by 8 bases and J by 13 bases, leaving 23 bases between them. The germline V gene encodes CDR1 LNHNV and CDR2 YYDKDF (reference sequence). The chain's CDR3 is CATQSGTRIQGLFF. In DNA, the CDR3 is TGTGCCACCCAATCCGGGACGCGAATACAGGGGCTGTTTTTT.

This chain joins TRBV6-5 and TRBJ2-7; 7 bases agree with TRBD1. The length of the CDR3 is 15 residues. V was pared by 0 bases and J by 4 bases, with 6 bases of the junction left unmatched. The germline CDR1 and CDR2 sequences are MNHEY and SVGAGI. CDR3 residues: CASSYSTGLEYEQYF. In nucleotides, the CDR3 is TGTGCCAGCAGTTACTCGACAGGGTTAGAGTACGAGCAGTACTTC.

V and J are TRBV28 and TRBJ1-2; 11 bases match TRBD1. The CDR3 has 16 residues. The V and J ends lost 10 bases and 7 bases, in that order; junction bases with no gene match: 17. The V gene's germline CDR1 is MDHEN and CDR2 SYDVKM. The CDR3 region is CATAPPPEDRGRGYTF. As DNA, the CDR3 is TGTGCCACGGCCCCCCCGCCCGAGGACAGGGGGCGTGGCTACACCTTC.